The text below deals with one TCR beta chain. Its antigen is still unknown. The study drew the donors from its roughly 130-subject validation cohort, separate from the roughly 700-subject first cohort. Germline V gives CDR1 MGHRA, CDR2 YSYEKL. The V gene lost 6 bases and the J gene lost 1 base, with 9 bases spanning the gap. The CDR3 loop spans 13 amino acids. The data derive from a study of cytomegalovirus exposure and HLA in healthy donors. Study findings and constraints: Researchers counted about 150 TCR beta chains as cytomegalovirus-associated. Subsequent analysis found a tendency for first-cohort TCR clusters to co-occur within the roughly 130 validation repertoires. A few chains tied to CMV proved CMV antigen-specific in vitro.

Assay: immunoSEQ multiplex PCR; the TCRdb copy retains only in-frame clones and omits some. The data contain under 300,000 clones, around 90% of them singletons. This sequence was found in a woman younger than 35 in good health and CMV-seronegative. V is TRBV4-1 and J is TRBJ1-1; possible D gene TRBD1, 6 bases. Sequences were obtained from PBMCs. CDR3 protein: CASSTTGNTEAFF. The CDR3 DNA follows: TGCGCCAGCAGTACGACAGGGAACACTGAAGCTTTCTTT.